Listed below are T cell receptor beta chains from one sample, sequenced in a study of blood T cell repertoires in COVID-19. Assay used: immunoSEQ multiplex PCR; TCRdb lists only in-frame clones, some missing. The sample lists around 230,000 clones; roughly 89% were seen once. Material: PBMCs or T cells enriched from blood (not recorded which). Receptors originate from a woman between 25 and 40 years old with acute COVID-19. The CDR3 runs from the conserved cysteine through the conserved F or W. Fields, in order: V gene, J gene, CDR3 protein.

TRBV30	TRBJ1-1	CAWSVLPIEAFF
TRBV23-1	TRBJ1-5	CASSQSRLRQGGDQPQHF
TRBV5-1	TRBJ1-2	CASSLGHGVTGNGYTF
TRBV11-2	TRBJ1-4	CASSLGRTYAATNEKLFF
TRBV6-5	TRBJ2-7	CASRSPGQGYEQYF
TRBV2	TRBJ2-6	CASKGISSGANVLTF
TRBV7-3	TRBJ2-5	CASSLTRGETQYF
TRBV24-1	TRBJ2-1	CATSERTGGYNEQFF
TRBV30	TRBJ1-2	CAWSVLPGAKSYTF
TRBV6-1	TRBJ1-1	CASSEGEWSEAFF
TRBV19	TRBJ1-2	CASSHDRGRSYGYTF
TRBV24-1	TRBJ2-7	CATSDGGGTYEQYF
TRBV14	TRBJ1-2	CASSPGYRYGYTF
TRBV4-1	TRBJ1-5	CASSQAASIQPQHF
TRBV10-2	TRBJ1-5	CASSDPTSPQHF
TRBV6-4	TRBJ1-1	CASSVSPAENTEAFF
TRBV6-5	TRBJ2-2	CASRFSGVPGELFF
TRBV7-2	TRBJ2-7	CASSPRLALNPYEQYF
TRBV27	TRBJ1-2	CASSYRGQNYGYTF
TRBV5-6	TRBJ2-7	CASSEQPGTAYEQYF
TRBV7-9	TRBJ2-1	CASSGEQRADEQFF
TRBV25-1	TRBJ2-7	CAIGMWAPKSYEQYF
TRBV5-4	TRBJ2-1	CASSSAGTRVYNEQFF
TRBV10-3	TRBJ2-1	CAIRGLAGTYNEQFF
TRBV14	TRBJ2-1	CASRLGGINEQFF
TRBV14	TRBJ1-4	CASSQVAGRSNEKLFF
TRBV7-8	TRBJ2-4	CASSFKGADKNIQYF
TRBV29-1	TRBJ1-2	CSVEDREGHQGYTF